This TCR beta chain came from a study of OX40 agonist ivuxolimab in advanced cancers. On the study more broadly: Participants, approximately 83% male, averaged about 56 years of age, ranging from roughly 23 to 90.

This CDR3 contains 15 residues. V lost 8 bases and J lost 8, with 23 bases in between. CDR1 SGHRS and CDR2 YFSETQ come from the germline V gene. In regard to this clone: Its target is unknown.

Generated by immunoSEQ multiplex PCR, the TCRdb table keeps only in-frame clones and is missing some. The sample has 55,000 to 85,000 clones, 92% seen once; the top ten hold 7.6%. Findings of the study overall: Expanded clones belonging to CD8+ T cells outnumbered, on average, those of CD4+. Clonal expansion by week 6 occurred in CD4+ and CD8+ blood T cells (at 0.1 to 3.0 mg/kg).

The source of this sequence is an adult with an advanced solid tumor such as melanoma, head and neck, liver or kidney cancer. The sample consisted of CD4+ or CD8+ T cells sorted from blood, taken in a trial of the OX40 agonist ivuxolimab. V is TRBV5-1 and J is TRBJ2-1; possible D gene TRBD1, 6 bases. The CDR3 sequence is CASTLYWGLDDEQFF. In DNA, the CDR3 is TGCGCCAGTACACTCTATTGGGGGCTTGACGATGAGCAGTTCTTC.